Each of the 10 T cell receptor beta chains below was sequenced from the same sample in a study of blood T cell repertoires in COVID-19. TCRdb keeps only in-frame clones here, not all; method: immunoSEQ multiplex PCR. Of some 91,000 clones listed, 75% to 95% are singletons. Sequenced input: peripheral blood. The receptors were gathered from a man in his fifties or sixties with acute or convalescent COVID-19.

The genes are TRBV6-5 and TRBJ1-6; weak D call: TRBD1 (5 bases). The CDR3 is 14 residues long. Trimming removed 7 bases at V and 0 bases at J, with 7 bases between. Germline V gene data show CDR1 as MNHEY and CDR2 as SVGAGI. The CDR3 DNA reads as TGTGCCAGCAACCAGGGCTCCTATAATTCACCCCTCCACTTT. It yields the protein CASNQGSYNSPLHF.

The chain joins TRBV19 to TRBJ1-2; D might be TRBD1 (6 bases). The germline CDR1 and CDR2 sequences are LNHDA and SQIVND (reference sequence). The CDR3 has 16 residues. Trimming shortened V by 5 bases and J by 0 bases, and 16 bases separated the two germline ends. CDR3 nucleotide sequence: TGTGCCAGTAGTGCGCCAGGGGCCCCCGCTAACTATGGCTACACCTTC. It encodes CASSAPGAPANYGYTF.

The chain links TRBV7-6 to TRBJ2-2, with D unresolved. The CDR3 loop spans 15 amino acids. Germline CDR1 is SGHVS and CDR2 is FNYEAQ. With 3 bases removed from V and 0 bases from J, the gap between germline ends came to 8 bases. CDR3 coding DNA: TGTGCCAGCAGCTTGCGGCCCACGAACACCGGGGAGCTGTTTTTT. Its translation: CASSLRPTNTGELFF. Full variable domain (remainder filled in from reference TRBV7-6 and TRBJ2-2): GAGVSQSPRYKVTKRGQDVALRCDPISGHVSLYWYRQALGQGPEFLTYFNYEAQQDKSGLPNDRFSAERPEGSISTLTIQRTEQRDSAMYRCASSLRPTNTGELFFGEGSRLTVL.

This chain joins TRBV7-8 and TRBJ1-2, with no clear D. Germline loops: CDR1 SGHVS, CDR2 FQNEAQ. The CDR3 loop spans 14 amino acids. V lost 1 base and J 8 bases, leaving 14 bases between the germline ends. In DNA form, the CDR3 reads TGTGCCAGCAGCTTAGTTCCGGTGGGAGGAGGCTACACCTTC. Its translation: CASSLVPVGGGYTF.

This rearrangement joins TRBV30 to TRBJ1-5; 7 bases are a match to TRBD1. CDR3 size: 15 residues. Trimming removed 2 bases from V and 6 bases from J; junction bases left unmatched: 10. Per germline, CDR1 GTSNPN and CDR2 SVGIG (reference sequence). Here the CDR3 DNA reads TGTGCCTGGAGTCCTAGGGGCAGGGGGACTCAGCCCCAGCATTTT. Protein product: CAWSPRGRGTQPQHF.

V and J are TRBV6-5 and TRBJ1-2; 8 bases line up with TRBD1. The CDR3 has 12 residues. V was pared by 6 bases and J by 7 bases, with 4 bases of the junction left unmatched. The germline CDR1 and CDR2 sequences are MNHEY and SVGAGI. For the CDR3, the DNA is TGTGCCAGCAGGGCAGGGGGCCTTGGCTACACCTTC. This sequence encodes CASRAGGLGYTF.

The gene calls are TRBV5-4 and TRBJ2-5; possibly TRBD2 for D (6 bases). Germline lookup yields CDR1 SGHNT and CDR2 YYREEE (reference sequence). This CDR3 contains 15 residues. Trimming cost V 0 bases and J 4 bases, with 13 bases left between them. This CDR3 reads CASSLGDFSGETQYF. For the CDR3, the DNA is TGTGCCAGCAGCTTGGGGGACTTTTCGGGAGAGACCCAGTACTTC.

The V and J genes are TRBV12-3 or TRBV12-4 and TRBJ2-3, with 8 bases fitting TRBD1. The CDR3 runs 13 residues. The V gene end was trimmed by 5 bases and the J gene end by 10 bases; junction bases not matched to a gene: 8. CDR3 amino acids: CASSPARDRPQYF. The CDR3 DNA is TGTGCCAGCAGTCCAGCCCGGGACAGGCCGCAGTATTTT.

The CDR3 protein is CASSPSGLYSGEAFF. For the CDR3, the DNA is TGTGCCAGCAGTCCATCGGGACTCTACAGCGGTGAAGCTTTCTTT. V usage is TRBV6-6 and J usage is TRBJ1-1; TRBD1 might be the D (5 bases). The germline V gene has CDR1 MNHNY and CDR2 SVGAGI (reference sequence). V lost 5 bases and J 7 bases, leaving 20 bases between the germline ends. CDR3 length: 15 amino acids.

The J gene is TRBJ1-2, the V gene TRBV13; the D is unclear. V lost 2 bases to trimming and J lost 5 bases, with 9 bases between them. The CDR3 covers 13 residues. The V gene's germline CDR1 is PRHDT and CDR2 FYEKMQ (reference sequence). CDR3 protein: CASSLSGSYGYTF. Here the CDR3 DNA reads TGTGCCAGCAGCTTAAGCGGGAGTTATGGCTACACCTTC.